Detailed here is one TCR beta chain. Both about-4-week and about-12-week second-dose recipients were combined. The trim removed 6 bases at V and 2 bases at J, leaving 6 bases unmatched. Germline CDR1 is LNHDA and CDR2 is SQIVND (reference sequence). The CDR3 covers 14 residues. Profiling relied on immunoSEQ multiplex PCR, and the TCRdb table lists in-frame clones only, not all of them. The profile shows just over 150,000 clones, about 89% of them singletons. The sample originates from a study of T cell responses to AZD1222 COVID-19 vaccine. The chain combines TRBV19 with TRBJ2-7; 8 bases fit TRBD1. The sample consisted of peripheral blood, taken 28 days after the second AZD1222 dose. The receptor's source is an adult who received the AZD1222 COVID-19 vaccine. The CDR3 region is CASRPGTGPYEQYF. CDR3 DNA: TGTGCCAGTAGACCCGGGACAGGACCCTACGAGCAGTACTTC. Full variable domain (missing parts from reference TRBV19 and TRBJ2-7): DGGITQSPKYLFRKEGQNVTLSCEQNLNHDAMYWYRQDPGQGLRLIYYSQIVNDFQKGDIAEGYSVSREKKESFPLTVTSAQKNPTAFYLCASRPGTGPYEQYFGPGTRLTVT.